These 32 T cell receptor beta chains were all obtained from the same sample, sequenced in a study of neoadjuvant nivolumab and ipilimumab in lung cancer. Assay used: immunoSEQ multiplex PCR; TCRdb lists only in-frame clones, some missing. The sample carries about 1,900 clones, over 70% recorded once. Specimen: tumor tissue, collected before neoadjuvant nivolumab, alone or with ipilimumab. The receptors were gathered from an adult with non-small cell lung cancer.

The CDR3 nucleotides are TGTGCCAGCAGCATACTAGCGGGAGGGCCCACAGATACGCAGTATTTT. The encoded protein is CASSILAGGPTDTQYF. The chain has TRBV5-5 and TRBJ2-3; the match to TRBD2 covers 13 bases. Germline values: CDR1 SGHKS, CDR2 YYEKEE (reference sequence). The CDR3 is 16 amino acids. V was clipped by 4 bases and J by 2 bases; unmatched bases: 4.

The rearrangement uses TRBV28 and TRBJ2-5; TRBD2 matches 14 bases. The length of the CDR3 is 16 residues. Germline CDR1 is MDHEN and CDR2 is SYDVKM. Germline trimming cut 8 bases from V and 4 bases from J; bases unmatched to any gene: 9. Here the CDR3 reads CASQSGGLAGGETQYF. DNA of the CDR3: TGTGCCAGCCAGTCCGGTGGACTAGCGGGAGGAGAGACCCAGTACTTC.

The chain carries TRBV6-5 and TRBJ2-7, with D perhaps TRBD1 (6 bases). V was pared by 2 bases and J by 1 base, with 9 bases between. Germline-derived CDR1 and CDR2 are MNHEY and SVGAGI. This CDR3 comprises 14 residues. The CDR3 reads CASSYAQGSYEQYF. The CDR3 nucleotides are TGTGCCAGCAGTTACGCACAGGGATCCTACGAGCAGTACTTC.

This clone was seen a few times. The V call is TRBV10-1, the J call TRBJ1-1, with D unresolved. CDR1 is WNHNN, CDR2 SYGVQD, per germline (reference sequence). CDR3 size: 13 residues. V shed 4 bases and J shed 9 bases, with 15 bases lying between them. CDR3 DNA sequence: TGCGCCAGCAGTGCACGAAGGCCGGGAAAAGCTTTCTTT. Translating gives CASSARRPGKAFF.

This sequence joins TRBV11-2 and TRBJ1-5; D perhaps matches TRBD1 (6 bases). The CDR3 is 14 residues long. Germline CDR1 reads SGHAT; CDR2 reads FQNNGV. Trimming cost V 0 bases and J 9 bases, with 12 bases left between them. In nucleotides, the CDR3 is TGTGCCAGCAGCTTAGATCAGGGGTTCGGGCCCCAGCATTTT. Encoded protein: CASSLDQGFGPQHF.

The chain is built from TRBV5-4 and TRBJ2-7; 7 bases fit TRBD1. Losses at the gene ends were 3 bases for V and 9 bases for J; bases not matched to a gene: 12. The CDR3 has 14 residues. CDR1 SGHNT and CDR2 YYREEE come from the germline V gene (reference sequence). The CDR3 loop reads CASSSPFDRERQYF. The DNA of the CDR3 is TGTGCCAGCAGCTCCCCCTTCGACAGGGAACGGCAGTACTTC.

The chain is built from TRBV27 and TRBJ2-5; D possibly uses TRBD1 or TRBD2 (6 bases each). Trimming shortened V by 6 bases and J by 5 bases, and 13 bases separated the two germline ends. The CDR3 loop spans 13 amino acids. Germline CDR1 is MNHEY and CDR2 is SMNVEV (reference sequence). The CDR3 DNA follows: TGTGCCAGCAGGAGGGGGGTAGCGGAGACCCAGTACTTC. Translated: CASRRGVAETQYF.

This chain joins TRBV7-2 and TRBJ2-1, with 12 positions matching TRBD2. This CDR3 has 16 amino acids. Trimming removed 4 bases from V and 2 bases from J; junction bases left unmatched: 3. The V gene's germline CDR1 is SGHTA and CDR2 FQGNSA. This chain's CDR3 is CASSSGTSGPYNEQFF. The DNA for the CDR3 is TGTGCCAGCAGCTCTGGGACTAGCGGGCCCTACAATGAGCAGTTCTTC.

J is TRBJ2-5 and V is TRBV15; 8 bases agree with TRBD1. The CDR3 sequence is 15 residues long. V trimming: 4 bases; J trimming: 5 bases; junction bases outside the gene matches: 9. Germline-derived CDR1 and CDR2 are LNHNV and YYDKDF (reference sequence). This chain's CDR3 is CATSNDRGPGETQYF. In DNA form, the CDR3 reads TGTGCCACCAGCAATGACAGGGGACCGGGGGAGACCCAGTACTTC.

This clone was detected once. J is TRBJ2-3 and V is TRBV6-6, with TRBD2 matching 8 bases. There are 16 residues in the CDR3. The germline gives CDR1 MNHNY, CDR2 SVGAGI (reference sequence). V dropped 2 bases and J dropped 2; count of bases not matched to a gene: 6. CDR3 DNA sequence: TGTGCCAGCAGTTACCCTAGCGGGCCGACCACAGATACGCAGTATTTT. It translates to CASSYPSGPTTDTQYF.

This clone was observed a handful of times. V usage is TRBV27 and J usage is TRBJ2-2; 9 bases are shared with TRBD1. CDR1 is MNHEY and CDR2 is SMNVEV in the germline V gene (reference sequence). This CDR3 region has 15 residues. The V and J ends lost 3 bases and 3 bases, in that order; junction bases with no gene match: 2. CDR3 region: CASSLGQGYTGELFF. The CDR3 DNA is TGTGCCAGCAGTTTGGGACAGGGCTACACCGGGGAGCTGTTTTTT.

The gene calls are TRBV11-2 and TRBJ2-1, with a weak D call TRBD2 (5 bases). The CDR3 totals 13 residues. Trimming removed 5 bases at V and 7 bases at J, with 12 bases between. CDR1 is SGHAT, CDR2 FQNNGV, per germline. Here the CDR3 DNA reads TGTGCCAGCAGCCCCGGCCTAGCTAATGAGCAGTTCTTC. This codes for CASSPGLANEQFF.

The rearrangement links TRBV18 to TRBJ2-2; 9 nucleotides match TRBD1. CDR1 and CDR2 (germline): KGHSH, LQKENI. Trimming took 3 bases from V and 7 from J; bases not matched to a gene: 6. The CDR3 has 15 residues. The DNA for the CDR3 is TGTGCCAGCTCACCCGGGACAGGGAATAGCGGGGAGCTGTTTTTT. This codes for CASSPGTGNSGELFF.

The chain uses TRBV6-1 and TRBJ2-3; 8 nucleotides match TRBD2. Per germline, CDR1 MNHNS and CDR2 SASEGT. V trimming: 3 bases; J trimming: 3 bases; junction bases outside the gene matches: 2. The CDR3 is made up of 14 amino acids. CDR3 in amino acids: CASSDGLATDTQYF. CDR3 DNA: TGTGCCAGCAGTGACGGACTAGCTACAGATACGCAGTATTTT.

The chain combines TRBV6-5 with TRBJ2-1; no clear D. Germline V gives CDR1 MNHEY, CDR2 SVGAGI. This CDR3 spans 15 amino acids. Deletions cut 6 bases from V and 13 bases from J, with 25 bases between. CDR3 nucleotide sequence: TGTGCCAGCAGGGTGGGATCGTTGTCCCCCTTTGATCAGTTCTTC. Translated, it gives CASRVGSLSPFDQFF.

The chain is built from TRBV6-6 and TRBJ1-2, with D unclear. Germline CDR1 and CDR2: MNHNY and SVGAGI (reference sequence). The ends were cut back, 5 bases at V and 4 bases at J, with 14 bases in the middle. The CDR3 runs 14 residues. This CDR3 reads CASSRGRKTYGYTF. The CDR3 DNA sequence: TGTGCCAGCAGTCGTGGGAGAAAGACCTATGGCTACACCTTC.

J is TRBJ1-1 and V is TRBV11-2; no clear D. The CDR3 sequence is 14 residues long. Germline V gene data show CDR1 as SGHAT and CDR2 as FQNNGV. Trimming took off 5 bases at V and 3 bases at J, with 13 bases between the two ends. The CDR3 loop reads CASSPIGEDTEAFF. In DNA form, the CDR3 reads TGTGCCAGCAGCCCGATCGGGGAGGACACTGAAGCTTTCTTT.

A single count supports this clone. In nucleotides, the CDR3 is TGTGCCAGCAGCCACGGTTGGCTAGCGGGAGGGAATGAGCAGTTCTTC. This gives the protein CASSHGWLAGGNEQFF. V usage is TRBV5-6 and J usage is TRBJ2-1; TRBD2 matches at 12 bases. Germline assignment: CDR1 SGHDT and CDR2 YYEEEE. V trimming: 4 bases; J trimming: 7 bases; junction bases outside the gene matches: 9. This CDR3 contains 16 residues.

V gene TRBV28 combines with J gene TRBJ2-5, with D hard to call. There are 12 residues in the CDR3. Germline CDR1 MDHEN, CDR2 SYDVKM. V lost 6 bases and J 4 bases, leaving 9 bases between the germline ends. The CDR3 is CASRAISETQYF. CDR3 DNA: TGTGCCAGCAGGGCAATCTCAGAGACCCAGTACTTC.

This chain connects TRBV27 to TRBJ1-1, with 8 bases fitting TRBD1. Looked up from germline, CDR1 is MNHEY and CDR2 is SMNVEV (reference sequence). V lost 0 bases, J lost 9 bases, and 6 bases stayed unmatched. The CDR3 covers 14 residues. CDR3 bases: TGTGCCAGCAGTTTATCGCCCAGGGGGCTACAAGCTTTCTTT. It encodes CASSLSPRGLQAFF.

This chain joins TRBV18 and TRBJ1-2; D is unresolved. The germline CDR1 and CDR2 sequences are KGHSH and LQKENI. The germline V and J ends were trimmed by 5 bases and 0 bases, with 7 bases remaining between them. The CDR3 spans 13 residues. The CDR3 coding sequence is TGTGCCAGCTCAGAGGACTCTAACTATGGCTACACCTTC. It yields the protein CASSEDSNYGYTF.

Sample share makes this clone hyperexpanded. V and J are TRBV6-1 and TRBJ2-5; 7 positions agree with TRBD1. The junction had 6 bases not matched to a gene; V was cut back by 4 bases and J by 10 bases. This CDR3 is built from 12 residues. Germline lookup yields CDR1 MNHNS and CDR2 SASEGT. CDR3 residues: CASSANRDSQYF. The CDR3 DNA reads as TGTGCCAGCAGTGCAAACCGGGACAGCCAGTACTTC.

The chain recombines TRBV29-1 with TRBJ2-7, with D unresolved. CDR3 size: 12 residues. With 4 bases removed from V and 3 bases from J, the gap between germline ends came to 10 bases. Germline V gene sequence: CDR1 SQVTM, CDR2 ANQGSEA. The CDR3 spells CSVGGSLYEQYF. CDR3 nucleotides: TGCAGCGTTGGGGGTTCACTCTACGAGCAGTACTTC.

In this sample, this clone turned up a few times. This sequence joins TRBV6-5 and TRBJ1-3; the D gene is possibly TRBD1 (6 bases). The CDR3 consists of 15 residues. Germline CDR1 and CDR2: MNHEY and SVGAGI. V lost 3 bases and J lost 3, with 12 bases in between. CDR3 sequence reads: CASSYSKGGGNTIYF. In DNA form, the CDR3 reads TGTGCCAGCAGTTATTCGAAAGGGGGTGGAAACACCATATATTTT.

CDR3 protein: CASSLGGLAAYNEQFF. Written as DNA, the CDR3 is TGTGCCAGCAGCTTGGGGGGACTAGCGGCCTACAATGAGCAGTTCTTC. This chain connects TRBV5-4 to TRBJ2-1; 11 nucleotides agree with TRBD2. V shed 0 bases, J shed 2 bases, and the junction held 1 base outside the gene matches. The germline V gene has CDR1 SGHNT and CDR2 YYREEE (reference sequence). The CDR3 has 16 residues.

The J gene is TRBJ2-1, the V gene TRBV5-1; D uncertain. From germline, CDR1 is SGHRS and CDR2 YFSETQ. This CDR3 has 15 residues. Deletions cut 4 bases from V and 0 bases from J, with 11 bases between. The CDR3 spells CASSRPDTSYNEQFF. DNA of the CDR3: TGCGCCAGCAGCCGCCCGGATACCTCCTACAATGAGCAGTTCTTC.

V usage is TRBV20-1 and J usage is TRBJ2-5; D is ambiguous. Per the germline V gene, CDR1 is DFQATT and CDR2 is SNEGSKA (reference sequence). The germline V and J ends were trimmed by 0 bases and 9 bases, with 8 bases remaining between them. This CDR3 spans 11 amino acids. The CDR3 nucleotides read TGCAGTGCTAGAGAAGGTGGCCCCCAGTACTTC. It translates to CSAREGGPQYF.

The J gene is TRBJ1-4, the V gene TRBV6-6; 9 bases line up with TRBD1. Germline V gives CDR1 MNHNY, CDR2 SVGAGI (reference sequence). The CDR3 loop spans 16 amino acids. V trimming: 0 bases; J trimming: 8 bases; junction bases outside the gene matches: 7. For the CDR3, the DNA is TGTGCCAGCAGTTACTCGGGACAGGGAGTCGACGAAAAACTGTTTTTT. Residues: CASSYSGQGVDEKLFF.

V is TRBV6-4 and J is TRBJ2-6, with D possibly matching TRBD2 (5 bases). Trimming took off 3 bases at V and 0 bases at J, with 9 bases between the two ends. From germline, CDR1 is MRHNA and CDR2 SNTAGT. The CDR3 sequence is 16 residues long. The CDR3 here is CASSEDSRSGANVLTF. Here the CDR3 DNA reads TGTGCCAGCAGTGAGGACTCCCGCTCTGGGGCCAACGTCCTGACTTTC.

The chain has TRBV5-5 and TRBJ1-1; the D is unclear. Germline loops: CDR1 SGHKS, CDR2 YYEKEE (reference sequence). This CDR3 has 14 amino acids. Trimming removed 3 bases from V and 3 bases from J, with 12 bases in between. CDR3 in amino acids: CASSSLGRYTEAFF. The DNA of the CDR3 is TGTGCCAGCAGCTCACTCGGACGGTACACTGAAGCTTTCTTT.

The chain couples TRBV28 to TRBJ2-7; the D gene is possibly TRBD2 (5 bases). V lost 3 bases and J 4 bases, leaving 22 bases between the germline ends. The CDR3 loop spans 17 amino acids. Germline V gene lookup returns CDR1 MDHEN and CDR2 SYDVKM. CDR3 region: CASSFPRLWGDSYEQYF. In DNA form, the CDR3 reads TGTGCCAGCAGTTTTCCCCGACTGTGGGGAGATTCTTACGAGCAGTACTTC.

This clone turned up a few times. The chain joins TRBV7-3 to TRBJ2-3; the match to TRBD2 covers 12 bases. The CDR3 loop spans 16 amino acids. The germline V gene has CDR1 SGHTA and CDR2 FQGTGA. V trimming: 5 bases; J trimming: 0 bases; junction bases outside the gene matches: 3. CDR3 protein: CASSPGTSGSTDTQYF. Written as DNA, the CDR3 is TGTGCCAGCAGCCCCGGGACTAGCGGGAGCACAGATACGCAGTATTTT.